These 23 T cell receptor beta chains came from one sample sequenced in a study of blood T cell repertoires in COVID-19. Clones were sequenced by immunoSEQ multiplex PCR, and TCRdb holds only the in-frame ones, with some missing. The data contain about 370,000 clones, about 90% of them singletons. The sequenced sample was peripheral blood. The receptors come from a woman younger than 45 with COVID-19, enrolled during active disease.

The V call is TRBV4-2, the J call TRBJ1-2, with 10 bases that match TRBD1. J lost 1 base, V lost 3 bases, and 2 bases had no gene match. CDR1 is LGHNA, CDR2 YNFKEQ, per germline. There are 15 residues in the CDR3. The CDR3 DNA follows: TGTGCCAGCAGCCAGGGACAGGGGAGTAACTATGGCTACACCTTC. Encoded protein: CASSQGQGSNYGYTF.

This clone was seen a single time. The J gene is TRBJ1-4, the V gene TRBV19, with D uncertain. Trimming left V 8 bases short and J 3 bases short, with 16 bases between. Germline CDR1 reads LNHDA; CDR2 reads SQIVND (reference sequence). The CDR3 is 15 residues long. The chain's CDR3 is CASQHPGMSNEKLFF. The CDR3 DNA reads TGTGCCAGTCAACATCCGGGGATGTCTAATGAAAAACTGTTTTTT.

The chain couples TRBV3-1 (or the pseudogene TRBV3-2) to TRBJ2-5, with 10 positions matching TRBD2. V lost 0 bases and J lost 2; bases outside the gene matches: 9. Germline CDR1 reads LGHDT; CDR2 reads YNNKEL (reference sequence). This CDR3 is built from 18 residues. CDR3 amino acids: CASSQEGRLAGLQETQYF. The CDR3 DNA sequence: TGTGCCAGCAGCCAAGAGGGGAGACTAGCGGGTCTTCAAGAGACCCAGTACTTC.

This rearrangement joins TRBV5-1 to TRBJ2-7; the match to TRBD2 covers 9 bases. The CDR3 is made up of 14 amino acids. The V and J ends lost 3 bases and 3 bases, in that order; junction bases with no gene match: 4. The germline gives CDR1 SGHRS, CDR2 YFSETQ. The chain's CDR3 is CASSSTSGHYEQYF. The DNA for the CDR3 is TGCGCCAGCAGCTCGACTAGCGGCCACTACGAGCAGTACTTC.

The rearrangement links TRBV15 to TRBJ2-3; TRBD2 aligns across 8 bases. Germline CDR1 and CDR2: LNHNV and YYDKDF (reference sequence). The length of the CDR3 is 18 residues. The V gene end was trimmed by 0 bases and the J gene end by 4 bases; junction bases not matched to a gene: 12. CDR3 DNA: TGTGCCACCAGCAGAGATGTGTTCAGCGGGGGTTATTCAGATACGCAGTATTTT. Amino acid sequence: CATSRDVFSGGYSDTQYF. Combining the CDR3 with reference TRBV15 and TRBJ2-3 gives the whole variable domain DAMVIQNPRYQVTQFGKPVTLSCSQTLNHNVMYWYQQKSSQAPKLLFHYYDKDFNNEADTPDNFQSRRPNTSFCFLDIRSPGLGDTAMYLCATSRDVFSGGYSDTQYFGPGTRLTVL.

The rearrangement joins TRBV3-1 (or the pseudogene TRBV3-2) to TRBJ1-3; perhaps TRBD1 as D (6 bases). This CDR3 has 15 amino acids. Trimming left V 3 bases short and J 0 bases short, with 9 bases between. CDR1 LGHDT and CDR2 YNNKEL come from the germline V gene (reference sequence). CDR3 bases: TGTGCCAGCAGCCAGCTCAGGGGCTCTGGAAACACCATATATTTT. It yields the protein CASSQLRGSGNTIYF.

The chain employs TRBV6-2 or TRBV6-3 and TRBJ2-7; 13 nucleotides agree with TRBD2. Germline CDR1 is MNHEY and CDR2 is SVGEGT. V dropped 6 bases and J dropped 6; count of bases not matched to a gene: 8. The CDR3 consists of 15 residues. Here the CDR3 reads CASRYAGTSGVEQYF. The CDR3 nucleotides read TGTGCCAGCAGGTACGCCGGGACTAGCGGGGTCGAGCAGTACTTC.

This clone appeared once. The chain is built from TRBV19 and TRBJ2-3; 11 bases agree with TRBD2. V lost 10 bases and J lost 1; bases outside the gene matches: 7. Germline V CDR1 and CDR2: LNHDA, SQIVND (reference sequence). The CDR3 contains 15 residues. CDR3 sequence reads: CATKALAGGTDTQYF. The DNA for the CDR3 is TGTGCCACAAAGGCACTAGCGGGAGGCACAGATACGCAGTATTTT.

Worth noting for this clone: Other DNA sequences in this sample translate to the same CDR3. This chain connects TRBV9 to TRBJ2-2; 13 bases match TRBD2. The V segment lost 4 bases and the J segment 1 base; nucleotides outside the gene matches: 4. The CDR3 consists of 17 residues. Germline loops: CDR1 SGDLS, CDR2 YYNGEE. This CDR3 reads CASSPRLAGGNTGELFF. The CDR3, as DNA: TGTGCCAGCAGCCCAAGACTAGCGGGAGGGAACACCGGGGAGCTGTTTTTT.

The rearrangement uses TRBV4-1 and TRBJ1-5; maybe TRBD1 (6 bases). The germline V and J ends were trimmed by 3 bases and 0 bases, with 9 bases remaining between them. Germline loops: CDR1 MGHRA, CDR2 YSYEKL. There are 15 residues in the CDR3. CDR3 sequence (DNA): TGCGCCAGCAGCCATGCAGGGGTTAGCAATCAGCCCCAGCATTTT. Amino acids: CASSHAGVSNQPQHF.

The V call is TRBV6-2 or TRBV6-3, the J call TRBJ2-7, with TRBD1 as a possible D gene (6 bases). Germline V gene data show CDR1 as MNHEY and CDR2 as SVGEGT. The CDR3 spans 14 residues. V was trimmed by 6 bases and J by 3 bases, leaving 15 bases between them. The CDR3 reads CASSLRQVGYEQYF. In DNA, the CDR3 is TGTGCCAGCAGCCTTCGACAGGTAGGCTACGAGCAGTACTTC.

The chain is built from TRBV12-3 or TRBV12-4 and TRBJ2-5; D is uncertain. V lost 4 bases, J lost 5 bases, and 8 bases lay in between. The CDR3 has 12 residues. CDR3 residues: CASSYSPETQYF. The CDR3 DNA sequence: TGTGCCAGCAGTTACTCCCCGGAGACCCAGTACTTC.

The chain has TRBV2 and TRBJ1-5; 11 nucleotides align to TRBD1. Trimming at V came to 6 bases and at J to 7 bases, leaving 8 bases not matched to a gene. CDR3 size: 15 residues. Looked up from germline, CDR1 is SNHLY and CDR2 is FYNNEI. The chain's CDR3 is CASSPDRGQEQPQHF. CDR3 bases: TGTGCCAGCAGCCCGGACAGGGGGCAGGAGCAGCCCCAGCATTTT.

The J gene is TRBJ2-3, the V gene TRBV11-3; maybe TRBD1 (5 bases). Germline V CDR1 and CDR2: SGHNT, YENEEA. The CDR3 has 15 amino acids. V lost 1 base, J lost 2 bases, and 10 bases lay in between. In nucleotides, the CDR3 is TGTGCCAGCAGCTTAGCAGGGCCGACCACAGATACGCAGTATTTT. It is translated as CASSLAGPTTDTQYF.

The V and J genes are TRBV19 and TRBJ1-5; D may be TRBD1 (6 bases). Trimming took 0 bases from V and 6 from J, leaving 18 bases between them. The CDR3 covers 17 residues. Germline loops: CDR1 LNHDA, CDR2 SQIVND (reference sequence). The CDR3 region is CASSIDRSGVPSQPQHF. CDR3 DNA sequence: TGTGCCAGTAGTATAGATCGGTCAGGGGTCCCTAGTCAGCCCCAGCATTTT.

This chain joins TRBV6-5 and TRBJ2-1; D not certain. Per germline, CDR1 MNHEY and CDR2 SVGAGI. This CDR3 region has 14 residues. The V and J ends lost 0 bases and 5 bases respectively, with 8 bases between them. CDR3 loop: CASSYSSYDNEQFF. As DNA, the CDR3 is TGTGCCAGCAGTTACTCGTCCTATGACAATGAGCAGTTCTTC.

CDR3 bases: TGTGCCAGCAGCCAACCCGAGACAGGAAACACTGAAGCTTTCTTT. Protein: CASSQPETGNTEAFF. This chain joins TRBV6-2 or TRBV6-3 and TRBJ1-1, with D possibly being TRBD1 (6 bases). The CDR3 has 15 residues. The germline V gene has CDR1 MNHEY and CDR2 SVGEGT. The V end lost 6 bases, the J end lost 2 bases, and 16 bases lay between the germline ends.

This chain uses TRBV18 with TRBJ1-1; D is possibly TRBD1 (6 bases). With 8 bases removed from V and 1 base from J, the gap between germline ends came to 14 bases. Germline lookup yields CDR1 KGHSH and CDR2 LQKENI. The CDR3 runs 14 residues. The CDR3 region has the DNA TGTGCCAGCACGCCATCACAGGGGAACACTGAAGCTTTCTTT. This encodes CASTPSQGNTEAFF.

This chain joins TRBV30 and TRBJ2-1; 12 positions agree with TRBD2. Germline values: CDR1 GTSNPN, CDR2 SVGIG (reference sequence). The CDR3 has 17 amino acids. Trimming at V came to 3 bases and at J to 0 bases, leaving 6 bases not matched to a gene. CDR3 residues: CAWRPSGGGSSYNEQFF. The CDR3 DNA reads TGTGCCTGGAGACCTAGCGGGGGGGGGAGCTCCTACAATGAGCAGTTCTTC.

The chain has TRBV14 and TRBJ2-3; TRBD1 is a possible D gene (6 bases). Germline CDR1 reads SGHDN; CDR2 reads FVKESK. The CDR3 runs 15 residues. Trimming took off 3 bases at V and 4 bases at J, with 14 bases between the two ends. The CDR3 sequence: CASSHRARGADTQYF. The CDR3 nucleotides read TGTGCCAGCAGCCATCGGGCCAGGGGCGCAGATACGCAGTATTTT.

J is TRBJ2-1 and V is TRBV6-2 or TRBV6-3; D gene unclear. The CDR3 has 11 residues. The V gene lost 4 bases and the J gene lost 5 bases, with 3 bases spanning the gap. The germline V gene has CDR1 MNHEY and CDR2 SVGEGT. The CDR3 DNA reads TGTGCCAGCAGTTCGGACAATGAGCAGTTCTTC. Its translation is CASSSDNEQFF.

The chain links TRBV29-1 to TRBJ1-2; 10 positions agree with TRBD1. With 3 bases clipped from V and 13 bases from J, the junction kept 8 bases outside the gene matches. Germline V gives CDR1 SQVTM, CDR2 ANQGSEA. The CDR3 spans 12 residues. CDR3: CSVDIDRGQRTF. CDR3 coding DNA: TGCAGCGTTGATATTGACAGGGGGCAGCGCACCTTC.

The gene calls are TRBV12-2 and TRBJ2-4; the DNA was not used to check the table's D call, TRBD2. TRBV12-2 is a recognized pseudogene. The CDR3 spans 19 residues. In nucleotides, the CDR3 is TGTGCAAGTCGCTTAGGCGGATATCGACTAGCGGGCGCCAAAAACATTCAGTACTTC. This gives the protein CASRLGGYRLAGAKNIQYF.